These 25 T cell receptor beta chains originate from one sample sequenced in a study of STAT5B mutations in CD4+ large granular lymphocyte leukemia. Generated by immunoSEQ multiplex PCR, the TCRdb table keeps only in-frame clones and is missing some. The table lists some 38,000 clones, approximately 72% of them singletons. The specimen was CD4+ T cells from blood buffy coats. The source is a human donor in good health.

This chain connects TRBV7-9 to TRBJ2-3; no reliable D call. This CDR3 has 14 amino acids. V lost 1 base to trimming and J lost 6 bases, with 11 bases between them. Germline loops: CDR1 SEHNR, CDR2 FQNEAQ (reference sequence). The CDR3 DNA reads TGTGCCAGCAGCTTAGGAACGGAATCCGATACGCAGTATTTT. It yields the protein CASSLGTESDTQYF.

This chain uses TRBV2 with TRBJ1-2; D is ambiguous. V lost 4 bases and J lost 4, with 10 bases in between. Looked up from germline, CDR1 is SNHLY and CDR2 is FYNNEI. The CDR3 sequence is 13 residues long. The CDR3 reads CASSAEGSYGYTF. CDR3 coding DNA: TGTGCCAGCAGTGCAGAAGGGAGCTATGGCTACACCTTC.

This clone turned up a few times. Relative to the germline gene, one junction end is altered; a read error may explain this. This rearrangement joins TRBV9 to TRBJ2-7; 7 bases fit TRBD1. Germline loops: CDR1 SGDLS, CDR2 YYNGEE. This CDR3 spans 15 amino acids. This CDR3 reads CASSVGGTASHEQYF. CDR3 coding DNA: TGTGCCAGCAGCGTAGGTGGGACAGCCTCCCACGAGCAGTACTTC.

The V and J genes are TRBV7-8 and TRBJ2-4; D is undetermined. The CDR3 length is 16 residues. Trimming took off 1 base at V and 0 bases at J, with 10 bases between the two ends. Germline V gives CDR1 SGHVS, CDR2 FQNEAQ. Here the CDR3 DNA reads TGTGCCAGCAGCTTAGGTTACGATTTAGCCAAAAACATTCAGTACTTC. Translated, it gives CASSLGYDLAKNIQYF.

The rearrangement uses TRBV18 and TRBJ2-5, with unresolved D. Germline loops: CDR1 KGHSH, CDR2 LQKENI. CDR3 length: 12 amino acids. Trimming took off 1 base at V and 4 bases at J, with 4 bases between the two ends. In DNA, the CDR3 is TGTGCCAGCTCACCACTAATAGAGACCCAGTACTTC. It specifies CASSPLIETQYF.

A few counts support this clone. The J gene is TRBJ2-3, the V gene TRBV2; perhaps TRBD2 as D (6 bases). This CDR3 is 14 amino acids long. V lost 5 bases and J 1 base, leaving 10 bases between the germline ends. Germline V gene sequence: CDR1 SNHLY, CDR2 FYNNEI. In nucleotides, the CDR3 is TGTGCCAGCAGTTGGGGGGATGGCACAGATACGCAGTATTTT. This sequence encodes CASSWGDGTDTQYF.

The chain recombines TRBV19 with TRBJ1-4; possibly TRBD1 for D (6 bases). This CDR3 is built from 18 residues. Trimming pared 3 bases from V and 0 bases from J, leaving 17 bases between. Germline-derived CDR1 and CDR2 are LNHDA and SQIVND (reference sequence). The CDR3 here is CASSMVRGAGSTNEKLFF. DNA for the CDR3: TGTGCCAGTAGTATGGTCAGGGGAGCTGGTTCAACTAATGAAAAACTGTTTTTT.

The rearrangement links TRBV5-1 to TRBJ1-1; the match to TRBD1 covers 7 bases. Trimming at V came to 4 bases and at J to 6 bases, leaving 6 bases not matched to a gene. Germline V lookup: CDR1 SGHRS, CDR2 YFSETQ. The CDR3 covers 13 residues. The DNA of the CDR3 is TGCGCCAGCAGCGGACAGGATTCGGCTGAAGCTTTCTTT. Protein sequence: CASSGQDSAEAFF.

The chain recombines TRBV7-9 with TRBJ2-1; tentatively, D is TRBD2 (5 bases). Trimming shortened V by 1 base and J by 6 bases, and 10 bases separated the two germline ends. The germline gives CDR1 SEHNR, CDR2 FQNEAQ (reference sequence). The CDR3 is made up of 14 amino acids. CDR3 sequence (DNA): TGTGCCAGCAGCTTAGTGGGCGGGTTCAATGAGCAGTTCTTC. Residues: CASSLVGGFNEQFF.

The chain joins TRBV9 to TRBJ1-2; D not certain. The CDR3 runs to 14 residues. CDR1 SGDLS and CDR2 YYNGEE come from the germline V gene. Trimming took 0 bases from V and 1 from J, leaving 7 bases between them. DNA for the CDR3: TGTGCCAGCAGCGTAGGTGTAGGTAACTATGGCTACACCTTC. It is translated as CASSVGVGNYGYTF.

This chain connects TRBV11-2 to TRBJ2-5; D gene ambiguous. This CDR3 is built from 13 residues. The V end was cut by 5 bases, the J end by 7 bases, with 14 bases between. The germline V gene has CDR1 SGHAT and CDR2 FQNNGV. The CDR3 sequence is CASSGELRVTQYF. In nucleotides, the CDR3 is TGTGCCAGCAGCGGTGAACTGCGCGTGACCCAGTACTTC.

This chain joins TRBV4-1 and TRBJ1-6; a possible D gene is TRBD1 (5 bases). This CDR3 is 17 amino acids long. The ends were cut back, 0 bases at V and 7 bases at J, with 16 bases in the middle. CDR1 is MGHRA and CDR2 is YSYEKL in the germline V gene. As DNA, the CDR3 is TGCGCCAGCAGCCAAGATCGGCAAGGGGTGGACAATTCACCCCTCCACTTT. Its translation: CASSQDRQGVDNSPLHF.

The chain combines TRBV7-2 with TRBJ2-2; possible D gene TRBD1, 6 bases. The germline V and J ends were trimmed by 1 base and 1 base, with 13 bases remaining between them. Germline CDR1 SGHTA, CDR2 FQGNSA. The CDR3 has 17 amino acids. The CDR3 nucleotides are TGTGCCAGCAGCTTAGACCCACCGGGACAGAACACCGGGGAGCTGTTTTTT. As protein: CASSLDPPGQNTGELFF. Full variable domain (rest looked up from reference TRBV7-2 and TRBJ2-2): GAGVSQSPSNKVTEKGKDVELRCDPISGHTALYWYRQSLGQGLEFLIYFQGNSAPDKSGLPSDRFSAERTGGSVSTLTIQRTQQEDSAVYLCASSLDPPGQNTGELFFGEGSRLTVL.

The chain employs TRBV10-3 and TRBJ2-1, with 9 nucleotides matching TRBD2. V lost 3 bases, J lost 7 bases, and 7 bases stayed unmatched. This CDR3 is built from 15 residues. Germline CDR1 reads ENHRY; CDR2 reads SYGVKD. DNA of the CDR3: TGTGCCATCAGTGATATAGCGGGAGAAGGGAATGAGCAGTTCTTC. This sequence encodes CAISDIAGEGNEQFF.

The chain has TRBV27 and TRBJ2-7; D tentatively fits TRBD1 or TRBD2 (5 bases each). Looked up from germline, CDR1 is MNHEY and CDR2 is SMNVEV (reference sequence). The CDR3 length is 12 residues. Trimming pared 3 bases from V and 4 bases from J, leaving 7 bases between. The DNA of the CDR3 is TGTGCCAGCAGTTTTGGGGGATACGAGCAGTACTTC. Amino acid sequence: CASSFGGYEQYF.

The chain employs TRBV5-1 and TRBJ2-5, with TRBD2 matching over 11 bases. Trimming took 4 bases from V and 2 from J; bases not matched to a gene: 7. The CDR3 loop spans 16 amino acids. The germline V gene encodes CDR1 SGHRS and CDR2 YFSETQ. For the CDR3, the DNA is TGCGCCAGCAGCCAGGTACTAGCGGGGGAACAAGAGACCCAGTACTTC. Translation: CASSQVLAGEQETQYF. The full variable domain, its missing parts supplied by reference TRBV5-1 and TRBJ2-5, is KAGVTQTPRYLIKTRGQQVTLSCSPISGHRSVSWYQQTPGQGLQFLFEYFSETQRNKGNFPGRFSGRQFSNSRSEMNVSTLELGDSALYLCASSQVLAGEQETQYFGPGTRLLVL.

The count of this clone is one. For the CDR3, the DNA is TGTGCCAGCAGCGGGACTAGCGGGAGCTACGAGCAGTACTTC. This encodes CASSGTSGSYEQYF. V and J are TRBV7-9 and TRBJ2-7; TRBD2 matches 14 bases. Germline CDR1 reads SEHNR; CDR2 reads FQNEAQ (reference sequence). The CDR3 has 14 residues. V lost 5 bases to trimming and J lost 3 bases; unmatched junction nucleotides: 0.

The chain joins TRBV6-1 to TRBJ2-1; 9 positions agree with TRBD2. In germline, CDR1 is MNHNS, CDR2 SASEGT. CDR3 length equals 15 residues. V gave up 2 bases and J gave up 3 bases; unmatched junction bases: 2. This chain's CDR3 is CASSETAGGYNEQFF. CDR3 nucleotides: TGTGCCAGCAGTGAAACAGCGGGGGGCTACAATGAGCAGTTCTTC.

The V call is TRBV6-5, the J call TRBJ1-4; 8 bases align to TRBD1. The germline CDR1 and CDR2 sequences are MNHEY and SVGAGI. V was pared by 5 bases and J by 7 bases, with 3 bases of the junction left unmatched. The CDR3 extends over 13 amino acids. The CDR3 sequence: CASSDRGGEKLFF. Here the CDR3 DNA reads TGTGCCAGCAGTGACAGGGGAGGTGAAAAACTGTTTTTT.

The chain recombines TRBV27 with TRBJ2-3; 11 bases map to TRBD2. The CDR3 runs 15 residues. CDR1 and CDR2 from the germline V gene are MNHEY and SMNVEV (reference sequence). The V segment lost 3 bases and the J segment 4 bases; nucleotides outside the gene matches: 3. This CDR3 reads CASSFSLAGADTQYF. CDR3 nucleotides: TGTGCCAGCAGTTTTTCACTAGCGGGGGCAGATACGCAGTATTTT.

The chain uses TRBV7-6 and TRBJ2-7; 9 nucleotides align to TRBD1. This CDR3 spans 15 amino acids. The V segment lost 5 bases and the J segment 2 bases; nucleotides outside the gene matches: 7. In germline, CDR1 is SGHVS, CDR2 FNYEAQ. In nucleotides, the CDR3 is TGTGCCAGCAGCGTGGATGACAGGGGGGCCTACGAGCAGTACTTC. This sequence encodes CASSVDDRGAYEQYF.

The V gene is TRBV30, the J gene TRBJ2-3, with 9 nucleotides matching TRBD1. The CDR3 is 15 residues long. Per the germline V gene, CDR1 is GTSNPN and CDR2 is SVGIG (reference sequence). After removal of 3 bases from V and 1 base from J, the junction contained 5 bases not matched to a gene. The CDR3 spells CAWSDRGVGTDTQYF. For the CDR3, the DNA is TGTGCCTGGAGCGACAGGGGGGTCGGCACAGATACGCAGTATTTT.

DNA of the CDR3: TGTGCCAGCAGCTTGGTAGGCGGACTAGCGGGTCAAGAGACCCAGTACTTC. It yields the protein CASSLVGGLAGQETQYF. The chain employs TRBV5-4 and TRBJ2-5; 11 positions match TRBD2. V trimming: 0 bases; J trimming: 2 bases; junction bases outside the gene matches: 6. The germline gives CDR1 SGHNT, CDR2 YYREEE (reference sequence). This CDR3 is built from 17 residues.

V gene TRBV27 combines with J gene TRBJ2-7; TRBD1 aligns across 9 bases. V was pared by 8 bases and J by 5 bases, with 13 bases of the junction left unmatched. Germline V CDR1 and CDR2: MNHEY, SMNVEV (reference sequence). The CDR3 runs 15 residues. The CDR3 coding sequence is TGTGCCAGCCGACTCCGGGACAGGGTAGTGGACGAGCAGTACTTC. It encodes CASRLRDRVVDEQYF.

This chain's CDR3 is CASRQETQYF. The CDR3 DNA follows: TGTGCCAGCCGACAAGAGACCCAGTACTTC. This chain links TRBV18 with TRBJ2-5; D call uncertain. V lost 8 bases and J 2 bases, leaving 3 bases between the germline ends. This CDR3 is 10 amino acids long. The germline V gene has CDR1 KGHSH and CDR2 LQKENI.